This TCR beta chain emerged from a study of cytomegalovirus exposure and HLA in healthy donors. PCR was performed using 60 Vbeta and 13 Jbeta primers. Assay used: immunoSEQ multiplex PCR; TCRdb lists only in-frame clones, some missing. The sample has about 120,000 clones, over 70% seen once. A word on this clone: Its cognate antigen is unknown. Within the sample, other DNA sequences also encode this same CDR3.

Notes on the study in general: A missense variant in DCLRE1C was later tied to TCR beta V- and J-gene trimming.

From germline, CDR1 is SEHNR and CDR2 FQNEAQ (reference sequence). V lost 2 bases, J lost 0 bases, and 10 bases lay in between. The CDR3 loop spans 15 amino acids. Material for sequencing was PBMCs. The chain couples TRBV7-9 to TRBJ1-1; TRBD1 is a possible D gene (5 bases). The origin of this receptor is a woman aged 50 to 65 in good health and CMV-seropositive. The CDR3 sequence is CASSLQGQLNTEAFF. CDR3 DNA: TGTGCCAGCAGCTTACAAGGACAACTGAACACTGAAGCTTTCTTT.